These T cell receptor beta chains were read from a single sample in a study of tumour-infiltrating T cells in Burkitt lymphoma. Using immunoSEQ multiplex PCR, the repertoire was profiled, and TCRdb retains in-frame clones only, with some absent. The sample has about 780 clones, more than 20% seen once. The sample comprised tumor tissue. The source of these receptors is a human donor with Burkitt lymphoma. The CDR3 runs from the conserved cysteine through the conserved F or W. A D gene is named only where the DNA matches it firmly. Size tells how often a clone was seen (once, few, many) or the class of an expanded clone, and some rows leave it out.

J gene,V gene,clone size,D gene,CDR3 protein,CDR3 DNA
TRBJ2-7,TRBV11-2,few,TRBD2,CASSFRAGGDLYEQYF,TGTGCCAGCAGCTTCCGAGCGGGGGGGGATCTCTACGAGCAGTACTTC
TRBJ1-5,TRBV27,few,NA,CASSLSSQRHQPQHF,TGTGCCAGCAGTTTATCGAGCCAGCGTCATCAGCCCCAGCATTTT
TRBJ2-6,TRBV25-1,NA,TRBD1,CASSGTGGSGANVLTF,TGTGCCAGCAGTGGGACAGGGGGCTCTGGGGCCAACGTCCTGACTTTC
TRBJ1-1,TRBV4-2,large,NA,CASGYSTEAFF,TGTGCCAGCGGCTATAGCACTGAAGCTTTCTTT
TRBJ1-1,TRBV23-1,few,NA,CASSRAGVGGTEAFF,TGCGCCAGCAGCCGGGCGGGGGTCGGAGGGACTGAAGCTTTCTTT
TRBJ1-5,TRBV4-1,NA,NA,CASSQDKANQPQHF,TGCGCCAGCAGCCAAGATAAGGCCAATCAGCCCCAGCATTTT
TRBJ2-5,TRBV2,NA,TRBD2,CASSHRDPGGETQYF,TGTGCCAGCAGCCACAGAGACCCGGGAGGGGAGACCCAGTACTTC
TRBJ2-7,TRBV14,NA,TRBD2,CASTRGGVFDEQYF,TGTGCCAGCACCCGGGGGGGGGTTTTCGACGAGCAGTACTTC
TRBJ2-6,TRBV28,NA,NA,CASSIVGANVLTF,TGTGCCAGCTCCATTGTAGGGGCCAACGTCCTGACTTTC
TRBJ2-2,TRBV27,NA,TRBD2,CASSLTSVNTGELFF,TGTGCCAGCAGTTTGACTAGCGTGAACACCGGGGAGCTGTTTTTT
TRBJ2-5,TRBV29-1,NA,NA,CSIGTVQETQYF,TGCAGCATTGGGACTGTCCAAGAGACCCAGTACTTC
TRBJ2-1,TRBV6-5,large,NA,CATGTIIYNEQFF,TGTGCCACCGGGACAATTATTTACAATGAGCAGTTCTTC
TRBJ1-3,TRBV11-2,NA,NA,CASSSPRGSGSGNTIYF,TGTGCCAGCAGCTCCCCCCGGGGTTCGGGCAGTGGAAACACCATATATTTT
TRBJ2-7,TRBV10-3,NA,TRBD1,CAISEYGDRAGSYEQYF,TGTGCCATCAGTGAGTATGGGGACAGGGCCGGTTCCTACGAGCAGTACTTC
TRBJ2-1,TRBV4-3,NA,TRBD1,CASSPRTGTYNEQFF,TGCGCCAGCAGCCCCAGGACAGGGACATACAATGAGCAGTTCTTC
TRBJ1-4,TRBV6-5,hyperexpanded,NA,CASSFGGSGEKLFF,TGTGCCAGCAGTTTCGGGGGTTCAGGAGAAAAACTGTTTTTT
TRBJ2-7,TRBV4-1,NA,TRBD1,CASSYVTGANYEQYF,TGCGCCAGCAGCTATGTGACAGGGGCGAACTACGAGCAGTACTTC
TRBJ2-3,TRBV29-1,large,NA,CSVETDTQYF,TGCAGCGTCGAGACAGATACGCAGTATTTT
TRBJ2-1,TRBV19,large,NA,CASRRSGVDEQFF,TGTGCCAGTAGGAGGTCTGGGGTCGATGAGCAGTTCTTC
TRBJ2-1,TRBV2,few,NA,CATGAPVDEQFF,TGTGCCACCGGGGCTCCGGTGGATGAGCAGTTCTTC
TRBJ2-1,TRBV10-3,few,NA,CATAREHNEQFF,TGTGCCACCGCCAGGGAACACAATGAGCAGTTCTTC
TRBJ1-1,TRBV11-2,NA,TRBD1,CASSFPGGNTEAFF,TGTGCCAGCAGCTTTCCAGGGGGCAACACTGAAGCTTTCTTT
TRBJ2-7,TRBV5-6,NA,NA,CASSTDIFSYEQYF,TGTGCCAGCAGCACGGACATATTCTCCTACGAGCAGTACTTC